Each of the 20 T cell receptor beta chains below was sequenced from the same sample in a study of CDR3 diversity in severe acne. From the PCR reads, TCRdb called clonotypes with MiXCR, one entry per CDR3 protein. The sample shows almost 85,000 distinct CDR3 sequences, 45% to 65% of them seen only once. The material sequenced was blood. Receptors were obtained from a male donor in good health, without acne.

The chain employs TRBV20-1 and TRBJ2-3; 8 nucleotides match TRBD1. Germline V gene sequence: CDR1 DFQATT, CDR2 SNEGSKA (reference sequence). V trimming: 5 bases; J trimming: 4 bases; junction bases outside the gene matches: 5. The CDR3 contains 13 residues. The CDR3 coding sequence is TGCAGTGCTGAGACAGGGGCCGCAGATACGCAGTATTTT. It is translated as CSAETGAADTQYF.

The chain joins TRBV18 to TRBJ2-7, with TRBD1 identical over 10 bases. This CDR3 has 14 amino acids. V dropped 4 bases and J dropped 5; count of bases not matched to a gene: 5. Germline V CDR1 and CDR2: KGHSH, LQKENI. The CDR3: CASSLRQGADEQYF. CDR3 DNA: TGTGCCAGCTCACTTCGACAGGGGGCAGACGAGCAGTACTTC.

The V gene is TRBV2, the J gene TRBJ2-3; no reliable D call. In germline, CDR1 is SNHLY, CDR2 FYNNEI. The CDR3 totals 12 residues. V gave up 10 bases and J gave up 2 bases, with 10 bases separating them. In DNA, the CDR3 is TGTGCCACCGCCGGATTCACAGATACGCAGTATTTT. Protein product: CATAGFTDTQYF.

This clonotype was seen ten or more times. The V call is TRBV25-1, the J call TRBJ1-5; tentatively, D is TRBD1 (5 bases). The CDR3 runs to 12 residues. The V end was cut by 7 bases, the J end by 3 bases, with 7 bases between. Germline lookup yields CDR1 MGHDK and CDR2 SYGVNS. The CDR3 spells CASNRNNQPQHF. In DNA form, the CDR3 reads TGTGCCAGCAACAGGAACAATCAGCCCCAGCATTTT.

This rearrangement joins TRBV29-1 to TRBJ1-2, with a possible D match to TRBD1 (5 bases). Trimming stripped 4 bases from V and 6 bases from J, with 15 bases between. Germline V lookup: CDR1 SQVTM, CDR2 ANQGSEA. The CDR3 runs to 13 residues. The CDR3 reads CSVGGLLKNGYTF. The CDR3 DNA reads as TGCAGCGTTGGGGGACTGCTCAAAAATGGCTACACCTTC. The variable domain in full, completed from reference TRBV29-1 and TRBJ1-2, reads SAVISQKPSRDICQRGTSLTIQCQVDSQVTMMFWYRQQPGQSLTLIATANQGSEATYESGFVIDKFPISRPNLTFSTLTVSNMSPEDSSIYLCSVGGLLKNGYTFGSGTRLTVV.

The chain is built from TRBV30 and TRBJ1-4; D uncertain. The CDR3 totals 11 residues. V dropped 0 bases and J dropped 8 bases, with 4 bases sitting between them. Germline CDR1 and CDR2: GTSNPN and SVGIG (reference sequence). The DNA of the CDR3 is TGTGCCTGGAGTGTCGGGGAAAAACTGTTTTTT. It is translated as CAWSVGEKLFF.

The chain uses TRBV20-1 and TRBJ2-7; D is uncertain. The CDR3 totals 12 residues. Between the trimmed V and J ends, which lost 3 bases and 5 bases, there was a span of 11 bases. CDR1 and CDR2 from the germline V gene are DFQATT and SNEGSKA (reference sequence). The CDR3 sequence is CSASPGYDEQYF. Written as DNA, the CDR3 is TGCAGTGCTAGCCCTGGGTATGACGAGCAGTACTTC.

Many counts were recorded for this clonotype. The chain employs TRBV5-1 and TRBJ1-5, with D perhaps TRBD1 (5 bases). CDR3 length: 12 amino acids. V dropped 3 bases and J dropped 14 bases, with 15 bases sitting between them. Germline CDR1 and CDR2: SGHRS and YFSETQ. For the CDR3, the DNA is TGCGCCAGCAGCTACGGGACTAGCAATGAGCATTTT. Its translation is CASSYGTSNEHF.

This clonotype was counted at least ten times. The V call is TRBV28, the J call TRBJ2-7; D may match TRBD1 or TRBD2 (5 bases each). With 8 bases removed from V and 4 bases from J, the gap between germline ends came to 18 bases. This CDR3 region has 14 residues. Germline lookup yields CDR1 MDHEN and CDR2 SYDVKM. The CDR3 here is CASRLGVGTYEQYF. CDR3 bases: TGTGCCAGCCGTCTGGGGGTGGGAACTTACGAGCAGTACTTC.

This clonotype is medium-sized in the sample. This chain connects TRBV7-8 to TRBJ2-1; D may match TRBD1 or TRBD2 (5 bases each). V was clipped by 7 bases and J by 6 bases, with 19 bases between them. This CDR3 has 15 residues. Germline lookup yields CDR1 SGHVS and CDR2 FQNEAQ. CDR3 region: CASTLNQGEGNEQFF. CDR3 DNA: TGTGCCAGCACCCTAAACCAGGGCGAGGGCAATGAGCAGTTCTTC.

A remark on this clonotype: The DNA is omitted, as the CDR3 cannot be located on it reliably, and the CDR3 follows TCRdb's listing. The chain employs TRBV7-9 and TRBJ2-3; the table assigns TRBD1, which was not confirmed against the DNA. CDR1 is SEHNR and CDR2 is FQNEAQ in the germline V gene (reference sequence). A total of 22 residues make up the CDR3, ends included. The CDR3 here is CDNSFYICSTRDWEFFTDTQYF.

This clonotype occurred many times. The chain couples TRBV7-9 to TRBJ1-3, with D uncertain. Per germline, CDR1 SEHNR and CDR2 FQNEAQ (reference sequence). With 5 bases removed from V and 1 base from J, the gap between germline ends came to 6 bases. The CDR3 is 13 amino acids. In nucleotides, the CDR3 is TGTGCCAGCAGCGAAGGGTCTGGAAACACCATATATTTT. This translates into CASSEGSGNTIYF.

A remark on this clonotype: One end of the junction varies from germline; a read error may be responsible. The chain employs TRBV7-3 and TRBJ1-3; D may be TRBD1 (6 bases). The CDR3 contains 13 residues. CDR1 and CDR2 (germline): SGHTA, FQGTGA. CDR3 DNA: TGTGCCAGCAGCTCAGGGGCTGGAAGCACCATATATTTT. This codes for CASSSGAGSTIYF.

The chain carries TRBV19 and TRBJ1-1; D might be TRBD1 (5 bases). CDR1 and CDR2 from the germline V gene are LNHDA and SQIVND (reference sequence). The length of the CDR3 is 15 residues. The V end was cut by 5 bases, the J end by 2 bases, with 15 bases between. CDR3 sequence: CASSSKGRTNTEAFF. CDR3 sequence (DNA): TGTGCCAGTAGTTCAAAGGGACGGACAAACACTGAAGCTTTCTTT.

This clonotype came up a few times. This rearrangement joins TRBV5-1 to TRBJ2-2; 11 nucleotides match TRBD2. CDR1 SGHRS and CDR2 YFSETQ come from the germline V gene. The ends lost 1 base at V and 7 bases at J; junction bases unmatched: 6. There are 16 residues in the CDR3. CDR3 residues: CASSLTSGSKVGELFF. CDR3 coding DNA: TGCGCCAGCAGCTTGACTAGCGGGAGTAAGGTCGGGGAGCTGTTTTTT.

This clonotype was recorded many times. The rearrangement links TRBV2 to TRBJ1-5; 7 nucleotides agree with TRBD1. This CDR3 contains 15 residues. V shed 6 bases and J 1 base; nucleotides not matched to a gene: 6. CDR1 and CDR2 from the germline V gene are SNHLY and FYNNEI. The CDR3 sequence is CASRGTGVSNQPQHF. In DNA, the CDR3 is TGTGCCAGCAGAGGAACAGGGGTCAGCAATCAGCCCCAGCATTTT.

This clonotype was recorded many times. The V call is TRBV6-5, the J call TRBJ2-7, with 9 bases matching TRBD1. After removal of 0 bases from V and 1 base from J, the junction contained 1 base not matched to a gene. CDR3 length: 15 residues. Germline CDR1 is MNHEY and CDR2 is SVGAGI. Written as DNA, the CDR3 is TGTGCCAGCAGTTACTCGGGGACAGGGTCCTACGAGCAGTACTTC. This translates into CASSYSGTGSYEQYF.

This sequence joins TRBV16 and TRBJ1-5, with a possible D match to TRBD1 (5 bases). V dropped 6 bases and J dropped 4 bases, with 16 bases sitting between them. Germline CDR1 is KGHSY and CDR2 is FQNENV. CDR3 length: 15 amino acids. Written as DNA, the CDR3 is TGTGCCAGCAGTCCCCTGACGGGACTAAATCAGCCCCAGCATTTT. Encoded protein: CASSPLTGLNQPQHF.

The chain employs TRBV2 and TRBJ1-1, with 9 bases identical to TRBD1. This CDR3 region has 13 residues. From germline, CDR1 is SNHLY and CDR2 FYNNEI. Trimming cost V 5 bases and J 6 bases; bases outside gene matches: 4. The CDR3 sequence is CASSSRQGAEAFF. CDR3 sequence (DNA): TGTGCCAGCAGTTCCAGACAGGGGGCTGAAGCTTTCTTT.

The chain is built from TRBV7-2 and TRBJ1-1, with D possibly matching TRBD1 (5 bases). Germline loops: CDR1 SGHTA, CDR2 FQGNSA. Trimming took 5 bases from V and 1 from J, leaving 11 bases between them. This CDR3 region has 14 residues. The CDR3 region is CASSQDGGNTEAFF. In DNA form, the CDR3 reads TGTGCCAGCAGCCAGGACGGGGGGAACACTGAAGCTTTCTTT.